This TCR beta chain emerged from a study of cytomegalovirus exposure and HLA in healthy donors. Turning to this clone: Its antigen remains unknown.

General observations from the study: V- and J-gene trimming in TCR beta was tied to a missense DCLRE1C variant by an analysis performed later. A later analysis found that most CMV-associated TCR beta chains appeared HLA-restricted.

CDR1 is MRHNA and CDR2 is SNTAGT in the germline V gene. Trimming took off 4 bases at V and 8 bases at J, with 9 bases between the two ends. The CDR3 is made up of 13 amino acids. Primers: 60 Vbeta forward and 13 Jbeta reverse. The data were produced by immunoSEQ multiplex PCR, yet TCRdb's version contains in-frame clones alone and is incomplete. The profile covers about 94,000 clones, with 76% appearing a single time and approximately 1.5% taken by the ten largest. Sequencing was done on a sample of PBMCs. This receptor was taken from a male donor in good health and CMV-seronegative. V is TRBV6-4 and J is TRBJ1-6; D might be TRBD1 (5 bases). The CDR3 loop reads CASSVTGYSPLHF. The DNA of the CDR3 is TGTGCCAGCAGTGTAACAGGCTATTCACCCCTCCACTTT.